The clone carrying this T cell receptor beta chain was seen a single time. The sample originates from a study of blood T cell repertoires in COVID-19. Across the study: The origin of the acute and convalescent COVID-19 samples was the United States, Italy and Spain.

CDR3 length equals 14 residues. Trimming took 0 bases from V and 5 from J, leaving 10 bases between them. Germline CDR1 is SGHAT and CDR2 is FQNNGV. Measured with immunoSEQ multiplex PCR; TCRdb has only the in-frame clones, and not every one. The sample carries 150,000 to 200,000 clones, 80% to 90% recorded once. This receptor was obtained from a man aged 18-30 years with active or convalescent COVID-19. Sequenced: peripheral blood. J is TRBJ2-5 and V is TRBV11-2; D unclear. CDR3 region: CASSLDPRGETQYF. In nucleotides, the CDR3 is TGTGCCAGCAGCTTAGATCCTCGCGGCGAGACCCAGTACTTC.